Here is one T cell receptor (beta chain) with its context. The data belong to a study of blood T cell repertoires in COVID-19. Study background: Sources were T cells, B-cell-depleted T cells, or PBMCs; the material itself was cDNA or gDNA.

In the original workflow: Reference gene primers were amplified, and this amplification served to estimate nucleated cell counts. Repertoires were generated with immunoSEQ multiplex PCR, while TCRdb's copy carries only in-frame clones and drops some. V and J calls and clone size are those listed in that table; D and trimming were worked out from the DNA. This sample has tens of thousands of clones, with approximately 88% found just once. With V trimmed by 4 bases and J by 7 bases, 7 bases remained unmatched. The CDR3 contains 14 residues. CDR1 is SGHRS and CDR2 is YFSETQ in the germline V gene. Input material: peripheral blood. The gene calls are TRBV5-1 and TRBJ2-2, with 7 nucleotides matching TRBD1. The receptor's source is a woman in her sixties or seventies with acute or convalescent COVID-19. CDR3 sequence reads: CASSPSQGIGELFF. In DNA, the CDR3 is TGCGCCAGCAGCCCCTCACAGGGGATCGGGGAGCTGTTTTTT.